The rows below give T cell receptor beta chains drawn from one sample of a study of cytomegalovirus exposure and HLA in healthy donors. The repertoire was sequenced with immunoSEQ multiplex PCR; TCRdb's copy has only in-frame clones and lacks some. The sample comprises more than 150,000 clones, 77% of which are singletons, and 1.4% rests with the top ten. The sequenced sample consisted of PBMCs. The receptor source for this set is a man younger than 35 in good health and CMV-seronegative. Each CDR3 is given with its conserved first and last residue. The D gene is left open where the match is weak. Clone size appears in some rows only: once, few, many, or a class for an expanded clone.

j_gene	v_gene	abundance	d_gene	CDR3nt	CDR3aa
TRBJ1-2	TRBV7-9	once	-	TGTGCCAGCAGCTCCTCAACGACAGGTCCTCAAGGCTACACCTTC	CASSSSTTGPQGYTF
TRBJ2-5	TRBV5-4	few	-	TGTGCCAGCAGCTCCTCCGGTGGCAGGGTGGGGGAGACCCAGTACTTC	CASSSSGGRVGETQYF
TRBJ1-1	TRBV6-1	-	-	TGTGCCAGCAGTGAATTGACGGGGGAGTCTTTCTTT	CASSELTGESFF
TRBJ2-7	TRBV5-1	-	-	TGCGCCAGCAGCTCCGATGGCCGGAGATACGAGCAGTACTTC	CASSSDGRRYEQYF
TRBJ2-3	TRBV13	-	-	TGTGCCAGCAGCCCCTATAGTGTAGATACGCAGTATTTT	CASSPYSVDTQYF
TRBJ2-1	TRBV7-9	-	-	TGTGCCAGCAGCTTAGGACTAGGGATTCACAATGAGCAGTTCTTC	CASSLGLGIHNEQFF
TRBJ2-3	TRBV10-3	-	-	TGTGCCATCGCCGAGGGAAAGGACGGCACAGATACGCAGTATTTT	CAIAEGKDGTDTQYF
TRBJ2-2	TRBV9	-	TRBD2	TGTGCCAGCAGCGTAGCCCTTACTAGCGGGAACGCGAACACCGGGGAGCTGTTTTTT	CASSVALTSGNANTGELFF
TRBJ2-3	TRBV6-6	-	-	TGTGCCAGCAGTCCCCGGGGGTTGCGGGGCACAGATACGCAGTATTTT	CASSPRGLRGTDTQYF
TRBJ2-3	TRBV6-5	few	-	TGTGCCAGCAGTCCGCTGTTGGCCGCAGATACGCAGTATTTT	CASSPLLAADTQYF
TRBJ1-5	TRBV27	-	-	TGTGCCAGCAGTTATGGAGGCAATCAGCCCCAGCATTTT	CASSYGGNQPQHF
TRBJ1-1	TRBV27	-	-	TGTGCCAGCAGTTTAGGGGGGAGTGGTGGGAGAGAAGCTTTCTTT	CASSLGGSGGREAFF
TRBJ1-1	TRBV5-1	-	TRBD1	TGCGCCAGCAGCTTGGGGGACAGGGGAGTTTCTGCTGAAGCTTTCTTT	CASSLGDRGVSAEAFF
TRBJ1-6	TRBV2	-	TRBD1	TGTGCCAGCAGGGGGAACAGGGGAAATAATTCACCCCTCCACTTT	CASRGNRGNNSPLHF
TRBJ2-3	TRBV4-3	-	-	TGCGCCAGCTCCGTCCTCTACGGGGATACGCAGTATTTT	CASSVLYGDTQYF
TRBJ2-3	TRBV7-9	-	TRBD2	TGTGCCAGCAGCCCAGTCCGGGGGGGCACAGATACGCAGTATTTT	CASSPVRGGTDTQYF
TRBJ2-5	TRBV5-6	-	-	TGTGCCAGCAGCTTTGGCGGCATTGAAGAGACCCAGTACTTC	CASSFGGIEETQYF
TRBJ2-3	TRBV30	-	TRBD2	TGTGCCTGGAAAGGACTAGCGGGGGGTACGTTCTTCACAGATACGCAGTATTTT	CAWKGLAGGTFFTDTQYF
TRBJ1-5	TRBV5-5	few	-	TGTGCCAGCAGCCGGACAGACAATCAGCCCCAGCATTTT	CASSRTDNQPQHF
TRBJ2-3	TRBV4-3	few	TRBD2	TGCGCCAGCAGCCAAGACTCGGGGGGACTCACAGATACGCAGTATTTT	CASSQDSGGLTDTQYF
TRBJ2-2	TRBV5-4	once	-	TGTGCCAGCAGACGAGACTTCGCGAACACCGGGGAGCTGTTTTTT	CASRRDFANTGELFF
TRBJ2-7	TRBV12-5	-	-	TGTGCTAGCTCCCCGTCGGGGTACTACTACGAGCAGTACTTC	CASSPSGYYYEQYF
TRBJ1-5	TRBV4-3	-	-	TGCGCCAGCAGCCAAGTGAGGCAATCGGCCCAGCATTTT	CASSQVRQSAQHF
TRBJ2-1	TRBV13	-	-	TGTGCCAGCAGCTGGAGAGGAGGGCCTACAAAGGTCAATGAGCAGTTCTTC	CASSWRGGPTKVNEQFF
TRBJ1-3	TRBV9	-	-	TGTGCCAGCAGCCCCAGGGTAACTCTTTCTGGAAACACCATATATTTT	CASSPRVTLSGNTIYF
TRBJ2-3	TRBV6-5	-	-	TGTGCCAGCAGTTTACTATCACGCACAGATACGCAGTATTTT	CASSLLSRTDTQYF
TRBJ2-7	TRBV27	-	-	TGTGCCAGCAGTTTACAAGGGGCAGGTTACGAGCAGTACTTC	CASSLQGAGYEQYF
TRBJ2-7	TRBV6-5	-	TRBD2	TGTGCCAGCAGTTACCGGGGACTAGCGGGAGACGAGCAGTACTTC	CASSYRGLAGDEQYF
TRBJ1-4	TRBV11-2	-	-	TGTGCCAGCAGCCTCAGGGTGGCAAATGAAAAACTGTTTTTT	CASSLRVANEKLFF
TRBJ2-7	TRBV4-2	-	TRBD2	TGTGCCAGCAGCCAAGGCGGGGGGGACTCCTACGAGCAGTACTTC	CASSQGGGDSYEQYF
TRBJ2-2	TRBV5-1	once	TRBD2	TGCGCCAGCAGCTTTGCGGGATCCTTAGCGGGCTACAACACCGGGGAGCTGTTTTTT	CASSFAGSLAGYNTGELFF
TRBJ2-7	TRBV6-5	-	-	TGTGCCAGCAGTTACAGAATGGGCTACTACGAGCAGTACTTC	CASSYRMGYYEQYF
TRBJ1-2	TRBV28	-	TRBD1	TGTGCCAGCGGCGGGACAGGGGGTCATGGCTACACCTTC	CASGGTGGHGYTF
TRBJ2-3	TRBV29-1	once	TRBD2	TGCAGCGTTGACCGGCGGGAGGGGTCAGATACGCAGTATTTT	CSVDRREGSDTQYF
TRBJ1-3	TRBV11-2	-	-	TGTGCCAGCAGCTTAGAAAGATTCGCAGGTTGGGGAAACACCATATATTTT	CASSLERFAGWGNTIYF
TRBJ1-2	TRBV7-9	-	TRBD1	TGTTCCAGCAGCCCACAGGGGGCTGGTACTTTTTGGAATGGCTACACCTTC	CSSSPQGAGTFWNGYTF
TRBJ2-1	TRBV30	-	-	TGTGCCTGGATCCCCGGGGCGGGAATTGAGCAGTTCTTC	CAWIPGAGIEQFF
TRBJ1-3	TRBV6-6	-	-	TGTGCCAGCAGGTACCCCGGGTCTGGAAACACCATATATTTT	CASRYPGSGNTIYF
TRBJ1-5	TRBV30	few	TRBD1	TGTGCCTGGAGTGTATCCAGGGGGAGTCAGCCCCAGCATTTT	CAWSVSRGSQPQHF
TRBJ2-3	TRBV7-8	-	TRBD2	TGTGCCAGCAGCTTAGTCTTAGCGGGAGGGAACCCTAGCACAGATACGCAGTATTTT	CASSLVLAGGNPSTDTQYF
TRBJ1-3	TRBV6-6	-	TRBD1	TGTGCCAGCAGTAGGGACAGGGTCGCTGGAAACACCATATATTTT	CASSRDRVAGNTIYF
TRBJ2-1	TRBV27	-	TRBD2	TGTGCCAGCAGTTTGGGACTAGCGGCCTACAATGAGCAGTTCTTC	CASSLGLAAYNEQFF
TRBJ1-5	TRBV5-1	once	TRBD1	TGCGCCAGCAGCCTAGGGACAGGGGGCAATCAGCCCCAGCATTTT	CASSLGTGGNQPQHF
TRBJ1-2	TRBV15	-	-	TGTGCCACCAGCAGAGTGGAACAGGGCGGCTATGGCTACACCTTC	CATSRVEQGGYGYTF
TRBJ1-1	TRBV4-3	few	-	TGCGCCAGCAGCCAGACTGGGCACGGGGACACTGAAGCTTTCTTT	CASSQTGHGDTEAFF
TRBJ2-7	TRBV6-1	once	-	TGTGCCAGCAGTGATAATACAGGGTCCTACGAGCAGTACTTC	CASSDNTGSYEQYF
TRBJ1-4	TRBV7-6	-	TRBD1	TGTGCCAGCAGCTCCGTCCCGGGACAGGGTTCGGAACTGTTTTTT	CASSSVPGQGSELFF